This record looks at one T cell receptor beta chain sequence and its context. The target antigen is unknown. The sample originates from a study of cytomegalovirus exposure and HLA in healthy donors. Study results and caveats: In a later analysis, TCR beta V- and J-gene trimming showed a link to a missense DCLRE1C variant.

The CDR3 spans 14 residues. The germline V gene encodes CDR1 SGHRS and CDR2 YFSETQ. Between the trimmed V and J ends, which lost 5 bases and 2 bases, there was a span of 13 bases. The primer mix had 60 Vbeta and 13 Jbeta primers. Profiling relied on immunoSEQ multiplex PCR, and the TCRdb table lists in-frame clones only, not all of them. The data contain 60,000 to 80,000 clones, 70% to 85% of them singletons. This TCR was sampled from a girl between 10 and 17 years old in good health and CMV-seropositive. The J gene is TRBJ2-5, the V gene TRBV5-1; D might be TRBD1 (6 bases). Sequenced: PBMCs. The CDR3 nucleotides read TGCGCCAGCAGTAACAGGGCAGGACAAGAGACCCAGTACTTC. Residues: CASSNRAGQETQYF.